A single sample is the source of the 18 T cell receptor beta chains below, sequenced in a study of spatial heterogeneity in lung cancer. Noted time point: sample taken at primary tumor resection. MiXCR, applied by TCRdb to the 5' RACE reads, yields one record per CDR3 protein. The sample comprises more than 80,000 distinct CDR3 sequences, around 12% of which are singletons, and about two fifths rests with the top ten. Sample: PBMCs, taken at surgery. The receptors were gathered from a male donor with early-stage non-small cell lung cancer.

This clonotype was observed a handful of times. The chain links TRBV7-3 to TRBJ2-2, with D unclear. Germline V gene sequence: CDR1 SGHTA, CDR2 FQGTGA. There are 16 residues in the CDR3. V was clipped by 5 bases and J by 6 bases, with 19 bases between them. The CDR3 sequence: CASSLLPRLAAGELFF. For the CDR3, the DNA is TGTGCCAGCAGCCTCCTACCCCGCCTTGCCGCCGGGGAGCTGTTTTTT.

The rearrangement links TRBV5-8 to TRBJ2-2; no definite D call. Trimming removed 0 bases from V and 4 bases from J, with 13 bases in between. The CDR3 contains 16 residues. Looked up from germline, CDR1 is SGHTS and CDR2 is YDEGEE. The CDR3 here is CASSLASSYPTGELFF. CDR3 in DNA: TGTGCCAGCAGCTTGGCCTCATCCTACCCCACCGGGGAGCTGTTTTTT.

The chain links TRBV7-2 to TRBJ1-5, with a possible D match to TRBD1 (5 bases). V lost 6 bases and J 4 bases, leaving 10 bases between the germline ends. CDR1 and CDR2 from the germline V gene are SGHTA and FQGNSA. The CDR3 spans 13 residues. CDR3 sequence (DNA): TGTGCCAGCAGGTTACAGGTTAATCAGCCCCAGCATTTT. Translating gives CASRLQVNQPQHF.

A few counts support this clonotype. V usage is TRBV24-1 and J usage is TRBJ1-4; D is unresolved. Germline V gene sequence: CDR1 KGHDR, CDR2 SFDVKD. The CDR3 has 13 residues. The V gene lost 6 bases and the J gene lost 7 bases, with 11 bases spanning the gap. The DNA of the CDR3 is TGTGCCACCAGTACTAATCGTGGTGAAAAACTGTTTTTT. It encodes CATSTNRGEKLFF.

The V and J genes are TRBV12-3 or TRBV12-4 and TRBJ2-7; TRBD2 aligns across 12 bases. This CDR3 contains 16 residues. V was pared by 6 bases and J by 6 bases, with 12 bases of the junction left unmatched. CDR3 protein: CASRQQASGRASEQYF. CDR3 coding DNA: TGTGCCAGCAGACAACAGGCTAGCGGGAGGGCCTCCGAGCAGTACTTC.

This clonotype showed up many times. This chain uses TRBV7-9 with TRBJ2-5; TRBD1 matches 12 bases. CDR3 length equals 16 residues. Germline V gives CDR1 SEHNR, CDR2 FQNEAQ (reference sequence). Germline trimming cut 1 base from V and 6 bases from J; bases unmatched to any gene: 6. The CDR3 DNA reads as TGTGCCAGCAGCTTAGTGGGGACAGGGGGCGCGAAGACCCAGTACTTC. Encoded protein: CASSLVGTGGAKTQYF.

The chain has TRBV5-5 and TRBJ2-5; no clear D gene. Trimming removed 3 bases at V and 2 bases at J, with 14 bases between. In germline, CDR1 is SGHKS, CDR2 YYEKEE (reference sequence). The CDR3 consists of 15 residues. This chain's CDR3 is CASSWRGVMQETQYF. The DNA of the CDR3 is TGTGCCAGCAGCTGGCGAGGCGTAATGCAAGAGACCCAGTACTTC.

In this sample, this clonotype turned up a few times. The rearrangement joins TRBV11-3 to TRBJ2-5; tentatively, D is TRBD1 (5 bases). The CDR3 runs to 15 residues. V gave up 1 base and J gave up 3 bases, with 12 bases separating them. CDR1 is SGHNT and CDR2 is YENEEA in the germline V gene. CDR3 amino acids: CASSLGLSTEETQYF. Here the CDR3 DNA reads TGTGCCAGCAGCTTAGGCTTGTCGACAGAAGAGACCCAGTACTTC.

The rearrangement links TRBV6-2 or TRBV6-3 to TRBJ2-2; no definite D call. The germline gives CDR1 MNHEY, CDR2 SVGEGT. The CDR3 consists of 14 residues. V was shortened by 2 bases and J by 6 bases, with 10 bases between the two germline ends. The CDR3 region has the DNA TGTGCCAGCAGTTACCTGAATCCTTCCGGGGAGCTGTTTTTT. Its translation: CASSYLNPSGELFF.

In its sample, this clonotype was seen a few times. The chain recombines TRBV7-3 with TRBJ2-3, with a possible D match to TRBD2 (6 bases). Per germline, CDR1 SGHTA and CDR2 FQGTGA. Trimming removed 5 bases from V and 0 bases from J, with 21 bases in between. CDR3 length equals 18 residues. The CDR3 is CASSPTATGTPSTDTQYF. The DNA of the CDR3 is TGTGCCAGCAGCCCAACCGCCACCGGGACTCCAAGCACAGATACGCAGTATTTT.

In this sample, this clonotype turned up a few times. The junction departs from the called germline gene at one end, perhaps through a read error. V is TRBV7-7 and J is TRBJ2-2; D not resolved. There are 13 residues in the CDR3. Germline values: CDR1 SSHAT, CDR2 FNYEAQ (reference sequence). CDR3 residues: CASSFGNTGELFF. As DNA, the CDR3 is TGTGCTAGCAGCTTTGGGAACACCGGGGAGCTGTTTTTT.

This clonotype was detected ten times or more. J is TRBJ2-5 and V is TRBV12-3 or TRBV12-4; 10 bases are shared with TRBD1. The CDR3 covers 15 residues. The V segment lost 6 bases and the J segment 5 bases; nucleotides outside the gene matches: 9. The CDR3 DNA reads TGTGCCAGCAGCAACCGGGACAGGGGATCCGAGACCCAGTACTTC. It encodes CASSNRDRGSETQYF.

Many counts were recorded for this clonotype. CDR3 nucleotide sequence: TGTGCCAGCAGTTTGGGGACAGCACCCCCTGGGGCCAACGTCCTGACTTTC. Translated, it gives CASSLGTAPPGANVLTF. The rearrangement links TRBV27 to TRBJ2-6; 7 nucleotides match TRBD1. CDR3 size: 17 residues. With 3 bases clipped from V and 2 bases from J, the junction kept 7 bases outside the gene matches. Per germline, CDR1 MNHEY and CDR2 SMNVEV (reference sequence).

This clonotype showed up many times. The chain joins TRBV4-3 to TRBJ2-6; no firm D call. The CDR3 length is 15 residues. The V and J ends lost 4 bases and 2 bases respectively, with 9 bases between them. Germline CDR1 and CDR2: LGHNA and YSLEER. The CDR3 loop reads CASSLSGAGANVLTF. CDR3 nucleotides: TGCGCCAGCAGCCTCTCCGGTGCTGGGGCCAACGTCCTGACTTTC.

The rearrangement joins TRBV24-1 to TRBJ2-1; 11 nucleotides match TRBD2. This CDR3 comprises 16 residues. Germline CDR1 is KGHDR and CDR2 is SFDVKD. J was trimmed by 7 bases and V by 1 base; bases with no gene match: 5. The CDR3 reads CATSDFTGTSGNEQFF. CDR3 nucleotides: TGTGCCACCAGTGATTTTACCGGGACTAGCGGTAATGAGCAGTTCTTC.

There are many counts of this clonotype. V and J are TRBV10-3 and TRBJ1-1; D gene unclear. V lost 2 bases to trimming and J lost 1 base, with 8 bases between them. Germline lookup yields CDR1 ENHRY and CDR2 SYGVKD. The CDR3 is 14 residues long. Here the CDR3 DNA reads TGTGCCATCAGTGAGAACGCCCAGAACACTGAAGCTTTCTTT. Its protein is CAISENAQNTEAFF.

This clonotype was recorded a few times. V and J are TRBV12-3 or TRBV12-4 and TRBJ1-5; a weak D match, TRBD1 (5 bases). Trimming pared 5 bases from V and 6 bases from J, leaving 14 bases between. The CDR3 spans 14 residues. Here the CDR3 reads CASSGALGSQPQHF. The DNA for the CDR3 is TGTGCCAGCAGTGGGGCCCTCGGAAGTCAGCCCCAGCATTTT.

This rearrangement joins TRBV12-3 or TRBV12-4 to TRBJ1-5; D gene uncertain. Trimming left V 6 bases short and J 0 bases short, with 15 bases between. This CDR3 has 16 amino acids. The CDR3 DNA follows: TGTGCCAGCAGCCCGGTTAGGCACAATAGCAATCAGCCCCAGCATTTT. This sequence encodes CASSPVRHNSNQPQHF.